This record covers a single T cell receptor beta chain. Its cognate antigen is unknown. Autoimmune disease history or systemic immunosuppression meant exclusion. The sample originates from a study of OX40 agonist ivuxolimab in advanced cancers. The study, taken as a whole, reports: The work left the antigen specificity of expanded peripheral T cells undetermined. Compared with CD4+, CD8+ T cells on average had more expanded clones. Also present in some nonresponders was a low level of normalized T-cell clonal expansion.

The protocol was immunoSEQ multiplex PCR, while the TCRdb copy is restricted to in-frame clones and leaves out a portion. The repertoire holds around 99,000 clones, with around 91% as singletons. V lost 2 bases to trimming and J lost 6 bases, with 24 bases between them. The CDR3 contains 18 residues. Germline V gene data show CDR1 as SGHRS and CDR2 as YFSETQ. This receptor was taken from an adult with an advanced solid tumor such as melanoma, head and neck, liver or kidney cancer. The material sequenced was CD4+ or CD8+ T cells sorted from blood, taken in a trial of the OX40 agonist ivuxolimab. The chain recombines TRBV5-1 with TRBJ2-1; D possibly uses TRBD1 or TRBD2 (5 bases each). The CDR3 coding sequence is TGCGCCAGCAGCTTCTACACACGGGGTCTAGCACAGGTCAATGAGCAGTTCTTC. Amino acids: CASSFYTRGLAQVNEQFF.